The T cell receptor beta chain under discussion was sequenced for a study of cytomegalovirus exposure and HLA in healthy donors. Broader study findings: Later genetic work tied a missense DCLRE1C variant to beta-chain V and J trimming. Roughly uniform sequencing depth across donors was assumed, possibly incorrectly. The likely origin of a cluster of highly shared sequence variants was a sequencing artifact.

Germline-derived CDR1 and CDR2 are SGHNT and YYREEE (reference sequence). Trimming took 1 base from V and 0 from J, leaving 5 bases between them. The CDR3 has 15 residues. As to this clone: Its cognate antigen is unknown.

Use of 60 Vbeta and 13 Jbeta primers characterized the PCR. The data were produced by immunoSEQ multiplex PCR, yet TCRdb's version contains in-frame clones alone and is incomplete. Found here are 150,000 to 200,000 clones, approximately 84% of them singletons; the top ten hold more than 6%. The source of this sequence is a woman aged 40 to 55 in good health and CMV-seropositive. This chain links TRBV5-4 with TRBJ2-6; no firm D call. Source material: PBMCs. DNA for the CDR3: TGTGCCAGCAGCTTGCTGAGCTCTGGGGCCAACGTCCTGACTTTC. As protein: CASSLLSSGANVLTF.